A single sample gave rise to the 30 T cell receptor beta chains below, sequenced in a study of T cell responses to AZD1222 COVID-19 vaccine. Method: immunoSEQ multiplex PCR; TCRdb's copy keeps in-frame clones and lacks some. Altogether some 150,000 clones are present, approximately 87% being singletons, with the ten largest covering about 4.5%. The material was peripheral blood, obtained 28 days after the second AZD1222 dose. The receptors were sampled from an adult who received the AZD1222 COVID-19 vaccine.

As DNA, the CDR3 is TGTGCCACCAGTGATTCCTTGGCCGGGGGCGTGTTAGTCGACACTGAAGCTTTCTTT. It specifies CATSDSLAGGVLVDTEAFF. V usage is TRBV24-1 and J usage is TRBJ1-1; tentative D call: TRBD1 (6 bases). V lost 2 bases and J 3 bases, leaving 24 bases between the germline ends. The germline V gene encodes CDR1 KGHDR and CDR2 SFDVKD. The CDR3 length is 19 residues.

The chain employs TRBV6-5 and TRBJ2-7; tentative D call: TRBD1 (6 bases). Trimming pared 6 bases from V and 2 bases from J, leaving 11 bases between. The CDR3 spans 13 residues. The germline V gene encodes CDR1 MNHEY and CDR2 SVGAGI. The CDR3 DNA reads as TGTGCCAGCAGACGTGGGACACCCTACGAGCAGTACTTC. Translated: CASRRGTPYEQYF.

The chain couples TRBV5-1 to TRBJ1-1; D gene ambiguous. CDR1 and CDR2 from the germline V gene are SGHRS and YFSETQ. V was shortened by 4 bases and J by 0 bases, with 4 bases between the two germline ends. The CDR3 sequence is 12 residues long. Here the CDR3 reads CASSDVNTEAFF. Here the CDR3 DNA reads TGCGCCAGCAGCGACGTGAACACTGAAGCTTTCTTT.

The chain carries TRBV7-9 and TRBJ1-1; D is uncertain. Trimming left V 1 base short and J 7 bases short, with 7 bases between. The CDR3 consists of 12 residues. Germline lookup yields CDR1 SEHNR and CDR2 FQNEAQ (reference sequence). CDR3 in DNA: TGTGCCAGCAGCTTAGAGTGGGGTGAAGCTTTCTTT. Protein: CASSLEWGEAFF.

This chain connects TRBV19 to TRBJ1-2, with D perhaps matching TRBD1 (5 bases). The ends were cut back, 5 bases at V and 8 bases at J, with 12 bases in the middle. CDR1 and CDR2 (germline): LNHDA, SQIVND (reference sequence). This CDR3 has 12 amino acids. For the CDR3, the DNA is TGTGCCAGTAGTCCTAGGGGCGAAGGCTACACCTTC. Its protein product is CASSPRGEGYTF.

The chain combines TRBV9 with TRBJ1-1; D is perhaps TRBD1 (6 bases). CDR3 length equals 13 residues. The germline V gene has CDR1 SGDLS and CDR2 YYNGEE. The ends were cut back, 2 bases at V and 7 bases at J, with 12 bases in the middle. The CDR3 coding sequence is TGTGCCAGCAGCGTTACAGGGTCGGGTGAAGCTTTCTTT. This gives the protein CASSVTGSGEAFF.

The gene calls are TRBV4-3 and TRBJ1-2; perhaps TRBD1 as D (5 bases). The CDR3 covers 15 residues. The V and J ends lost 3 bases and 6 bases respectively, with 17 bases between them. Looked up from germline, CDR1 is LGHNA and CDR2 is YSLEER. CDR3 residues: CASSQSGRQGNGYTF. CDR3 nucleotides: TGCGCCAGCAGCCAGTCAGGCAGGCAGGGTAATGGCTACACCTTC.

The rearrangement joins TRBV15 to TRBJ1-2, with 8 positions matching TRBD1. The length of the CDR3 is 16 residues. The trim removed 5 bases at V and 4 bases at J, leaving 12 bases unmatched. CDR1 is LNHNV and CDR2 is YYDKDF in the germline V gene (reference sequence). CDR3 bases: TGTGCCACCAGCGGCGAGAGTCGGACAGGGCCCTATGGCTACACCTTC. Residues: CATSGESRTGPYGYTF.

This rearrangement joins TRBV29-1 to TRBJ1-1, with D uncertain. V lost 2 bases and J 4 bases, leaving 14 bases between the germline ends. The germline CDR1 and CDR2 sequences are SQVTM and ANQGSEA. The CDR3 loop spans 14 amino acids. For the CDR3, the DNA is TGCAGCGTTGAATCGGGGAAAACGTTCACTGAAGCTTTCTTT. Its protein is CSVESGKTFTEAFF.

This chain's CDR3 is CASNGDYNEQFF. In nucleotides, the CDR3 is TGTGCCAGTAACGGGGATTACAATGAGCAGTTCTTC. The V gene is TRBV12-3 or TRBV12-4, the J gene TRBJ2-1; perhaps TRBD2 as D (5 bases). V was cut by 9 bases and J by 4 bases, with 10 bases left in between. The CDR3 extends over 12 amino acids.

The chain recombines TRBV20-1 with TRBJ1-5; D is undetermined. Germline CDR1 and CDR2: DFQATT and SNEGSKA (reference sequence). CDR3 size: 9 residues. The CDR3 coding sequence is TGCGGGCAAAGTCAGCCCCAGCATTTT. This codes for CGQSQPQHF.

The chain has TRBV9 and TRBJ1-1; 7 nucleotides agree with TRBD1. Looked up from germline, CDR1 is SGDLS and CDR2 is YYNGEE. The V and J ends lost 0 bases and 2 bases, in that order; junction bases with no gene match: 7. This CDR3 has 16 residues. The CDR3 sequence: CASSVGWGQPNTEAFF. The DNA of the CDR3 is TGTGCCAGCAGCGTAGGATGGGGACAGCCTAACACTGAAGCTTTCTTT.

J is TRBJ2-1 and V is TRBV19; TRBD2 matches at 15 bases. This CDR3 comprises 18 residues. Unmatched junction bases numbered 3, after V lost 0 bases and J lost 3 bases. The germline V gene has CDR1 LNHDA and CDR2 SQIVND (reference sequence). Written as DNA, the CDR3 is TGTGCCAGTAGTATAGAGGGGACTAGCGGGGGGAACTACAATGAGCAGTTCTTC. The encoded protein is CASSIEGTSGGNYNEQFF.

Comment on this clone: Sequence at one end of the junction differs from germline and may be a read error. The J gene is TRBJ1-5, the V gene TRBV6-5; D is ambiguous. Germline loops: CDR1 MNHEY, CDR2 SVGAGI. CDR3 size: 12 residues. The CDR3 DNA sequence: TGTGCCAGCGTGGAGGGCAAACAGCCCCAGCATTTT. It encodes CASVEGKQPQHF.

The table lists this clone with a few counts. The chain recombines TRBV5-1 with TRBJ2-5; 7 bases map to TRBD2. Unmatched junction bases numbered 6, after V lost 2 bases and J lost 5 bases. Germline V gene lookup returns CDR1 SGHRS and CDR2 YFSETQ. There are 14 residues in the CDR3. The DNA for the CDR3 is TGCGCCAGCAGCTTAGCGGGAACCCCGGAGACCCAGTACTTC. This sequence encodes CASSLAGTPETQYF.

This clone has a handful of counts. J is TRBJ2-5 and V is TRBV27; D might be TRBD1 or TRBD2, each matching 5 bases. This CDR3 is built from 15 residues. CDR1 is MNHEY, CDR2 SMNVEV, per germline (reference sequence). The V end was cut by 5 bases, the J end by 5 bases, with 18 bases between. CDR3 sequence (DNA): TGTGCCAGCAGTATCACCGGGGCCCCCCGGGAGACCCAGTACTTC. Translation gives CASSITGAPRETQYF.

The chain is built from TRBV27 and TRBJ2-7, with D perhaps given as TRBD1 or TRBD2 (6 bases each). Per germline, CDR1 MNHEY and CDR2 SMNVEV (reference sequence). V lost 10 bases, J lost 2 bases, and 21 bases lay in between. The CDR3 totals 15 residues. CDR3 residues: CATKLDRGLTYEQYF. CDR3 DNA sequence: TGTGCCACTAAATTGGACCGGGGGCTAACCTACGAGCAGTACTTC.

The chain couples TRBV15 to TRBJ1-6; D not resolved. CDR1 is LNHNV and CDR2 is YYDKDF in the germline V gene (reference sequence). This CDR3 has 14 residues. V lost 8 bases and J 0 bases, leaving 8 bases between the germline ends. The CDR3 sequence: CATGGSSYNSPLHF. The CDR3 bases are TGTGCCACCGGAGGTAGCTCCTATAATTCACCCCTCCACTTT.

This clone has a handful of counts. The chain carries TRBV19 and TRBJ1-3; D may be TRBD1 (6 bases). The V end was cut by 11 bases, the J end by 0 bases, with 20 bases between. This CDR3 has 16 amino acids. Germline assignment: CDR1 LNHDA and CDR2 SQIVND (reference sequence). The chain's CDR3 is CAGMRRTDPSGNTIYF. The CDR3 nucleotides are TGTGCCGGAATGCGCCGGACAGACCCCTCTGGAAACACCATATATTTT.

This chain connects TRBV4-2 to TRBJ1-6; D is perhaps TRBD1 (5 bases). The ends were cut back, 1 base at V and 0 bases at J, with 16 bases in the middle. The germline V gene has CDR1 LGHNA and CDR2 YNFKEQ. The CDR3 contains 19 residues. The CDR3 sequence: CASSQVQTATSSYNSPLHF. CDR3 DNA sequence: TGTGCCAGCAGCCAAGTTCAGACAGCCACAAGCTCCTATAATTCACCCCTCCACTTT.

The chain links TRBV5-1 to TRBJ2-7, with a tentative D call TRBD2 (6 bases). Germline V gives CDR1 SGHRS, CDR2 YFSETQ. Trimming stripped 2 bases from V and 3 bases from J, with 9 bases between. CDR3 length equals 13 residues. CDR3 DNA sequence: TGCGCCAGCAGCTTTGGGGGGAGCTACGAGCAGTACTTC. It is translated as CASSFGGSYEQYF.

This chain links TRBV10-3 with TRBJ2-5; possibly TRBD2 for D (5 bases). The V end lost 7 bases, the J end lost 2 bases, and 11 bases lay between the germline ends. Germline CDR1 reads ENHRY; CDR2 reads SYGVKD. The CDR3 runs 13 residues. CDR3 nucleotide sequence: TGTGCCATCAAAGCGGCCCCACAAGAGACCCAGTACTTC. Translated, it gives CAIKAAPQETQYF.

The chain recombines TRBV7-9 with TRBJ1-5; D gene unclear. From germline, CDR1 is SEHNR and CDR2 FQNEAQ (reference sequence). The CDR3 consists of 12 residues. The V and J ends lost 3 bases and 1 base respectively, with 1 base between them. In DNA, the CDR3 is TGTGCCAGCAGCTTCAGCAATCAGCCCCAGCATTTT. It is translated as CASSFSNQPQHF. The whole variable domain, remainder taken from reference TRBV7-9 and TRBJ1-5, is DTGVSQNPRHKITKRGQNVTFRCDPISEHNRLYWYRQTLGQGPEFLTYFQNEAQLEKSRLLSDRFSAERPKGSFSTLEIQRTEQGDSAMYLCASSFSNQPQHFGDGTRLSIL.

This clone was recorded a few times. This sequence joins TRBV7-9 and TRBJ1-2; 7 bases align to TRBD1. CDR1 SEHNR and CDR2 FQNEAQ come from the germline V gene (reference sequence). With 5 bases clipped from V and 8 bases from J, the junction kept 5 bases outside the gene matches. The CDR3 length is 12 residues. The CDR3: CASSEDRAGYTF. The CDR3 DNA reads TGTGCCAGCAGCGAAGACAGGGCCGGCTACACCTTC.

The chain couples TRBV7-6 to TRBJ2-5; 12 bases map to TRBD2. Trimming at V came to 5 bases and at J to 7 bases, leaving 8 bases not matched to a gene. Germline CDR1 is SGHVS and CDR2 is FNYEAQ. This CDR3 comprises 15 residues. The CDR3: CASSPSSGGAGTQYF. CDR3 DNA sequence: TGTGCCAGCAGCCCCTCTAGCGGGGGGGCCGGGACCCAGTACTTC.

The chain uses TRBV5-1 and TRBJ2-2; D may be TRBD1 or TRBD2 (5 bases each). Trimming removed 7 bases from V and 0 bases from J, with 16 bases in between. Looked up from germline, CDR1 is SGHRS and CDR2 is YFSETQ. The CDR3 is 16 residues long. CDR3 residues: CASRALGRSNTGELFF. CDR3 sequence (DNA): TGCGCCAGCCGGGCTCTGGGACGCTCGAACACCGGGGAGCTGTTTTTT.

The V call is TRBV29-1, the J call TRBJ1-3, with D perhaps matching TRBD1 (5 bases). This CDR3 is built from 13 residues. V lost 3 bases to trimming and J lost 2 bases, with 8 bases between them. Germline assignment: CDR1 SQVTM and CDR2 ANQGSEA. In nucleotides, the CDR3 is TGCAGCGTTGATTCGGGGGCTGGAAACACCATATATTTT. This codes for CSVDSGAGNTIYF.

V and J are TRBV21-1 and TRBJ2-4; the table's D call TRBD2 went unverified against the DNA. TRBV21-1 is labeled a pseudogene. This CDR3 is built from 15 residues. The CDR3 DNA sequence: TGTGCCAGCAGCAGACCTCAGACTCTCAAAAACATTCAGTACTTC. Protein product: CASSRPQTLKNIQYF.

This sequence joins TRBV19 and TRBJ1-5, with D perhaps matching TRBD1 (5 bases). The CDR3 totals 16 residues. The germline CDR1 and CDR2 sequences are LNHDA and SQIVND (reference sequence). Trimming removed 11 bases at V and 6 bases at J, with 26 bases between. CDR3 nucleotides: TGTGCCTCCAAAGGGCGCAGGGAGAGTCATATTCAGCCCCAGCATTTT. It codes for CASKGRRESHIQPQHF.

The rearrangement joins TRBV12-3 or TRBV12-4 to TRBJ1-5; no clear D. The length of the CDR3 is 13 residues. V shed 8 bases and J shed 4 bases, with 12 bases lying between them. The DNA for the CDR3 is TGTGCCAGCCGAAGGGCCGAAAATCAGCCCCAGCATTTT. This codes for CASRRAENQPQHF.